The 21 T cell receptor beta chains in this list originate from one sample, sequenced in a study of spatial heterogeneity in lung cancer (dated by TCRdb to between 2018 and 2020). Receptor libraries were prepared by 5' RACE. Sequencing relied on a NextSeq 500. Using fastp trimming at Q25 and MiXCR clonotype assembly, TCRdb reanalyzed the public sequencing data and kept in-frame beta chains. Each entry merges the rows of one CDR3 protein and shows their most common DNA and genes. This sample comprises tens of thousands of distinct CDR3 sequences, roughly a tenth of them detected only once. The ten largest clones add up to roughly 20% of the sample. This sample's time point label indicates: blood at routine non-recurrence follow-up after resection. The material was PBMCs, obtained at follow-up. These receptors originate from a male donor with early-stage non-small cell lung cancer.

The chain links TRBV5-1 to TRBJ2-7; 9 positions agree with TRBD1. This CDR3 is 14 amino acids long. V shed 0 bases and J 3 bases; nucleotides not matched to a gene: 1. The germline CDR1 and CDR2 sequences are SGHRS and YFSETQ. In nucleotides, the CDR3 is TGCGCCAGCAGCTTGGGACAGGGGGACTACGAGCAGTACTTC. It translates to CASSLGQGDYEQYF.

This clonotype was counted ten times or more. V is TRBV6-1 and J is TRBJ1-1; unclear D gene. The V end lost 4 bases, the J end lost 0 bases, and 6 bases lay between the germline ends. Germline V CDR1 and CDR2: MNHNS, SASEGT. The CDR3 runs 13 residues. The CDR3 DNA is TGTGCCAGCAGTGGACACATGAACACTGAAGCTTTCTTT. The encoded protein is CASSGHMNTEAFF.

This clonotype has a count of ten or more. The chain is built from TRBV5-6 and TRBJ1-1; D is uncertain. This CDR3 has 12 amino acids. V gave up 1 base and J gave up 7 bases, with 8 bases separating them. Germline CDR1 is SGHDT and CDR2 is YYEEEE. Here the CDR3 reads CASSLWEGEAFF. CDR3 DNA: TGTGCCAGCAGCTTGTGGGAGGGTGAAGCTTTCTTT. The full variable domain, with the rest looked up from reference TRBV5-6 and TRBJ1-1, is DAGVTQSPTHLIKTRGQQVTLRCSPKSGHDTVSWYQQALGQGPQFIFQYYEEEERQRGNFPDRFSGHQFPNYSSELNVNALLLGDSALYLCASSLWEGEAFFGQGTRLTVV.

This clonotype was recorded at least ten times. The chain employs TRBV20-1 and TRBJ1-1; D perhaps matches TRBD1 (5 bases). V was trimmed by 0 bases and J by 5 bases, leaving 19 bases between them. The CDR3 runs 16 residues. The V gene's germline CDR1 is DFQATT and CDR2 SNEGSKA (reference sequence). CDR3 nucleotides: TGCAGTGCTAGAGACTGGGGACCCCAAGGAGAGACTGAAGCTTTCTTT. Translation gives CSARDWGPQGETEAFF.

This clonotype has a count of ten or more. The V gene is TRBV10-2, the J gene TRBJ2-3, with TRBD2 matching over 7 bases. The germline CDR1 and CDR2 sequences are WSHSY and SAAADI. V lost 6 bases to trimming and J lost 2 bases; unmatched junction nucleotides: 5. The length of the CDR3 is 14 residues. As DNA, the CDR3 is TGCGCCAGCAGCCCCGGGGGGACCACAGATACGCAGTATTTT. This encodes CASSPGGTTDTQYF.

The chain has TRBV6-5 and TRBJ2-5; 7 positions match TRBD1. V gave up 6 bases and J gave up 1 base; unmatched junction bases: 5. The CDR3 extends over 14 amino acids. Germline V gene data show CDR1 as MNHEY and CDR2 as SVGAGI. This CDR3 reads CASSFSGGQETQYF. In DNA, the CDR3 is TGTGCCAGCAGCTTTTCAGGGGGCCAAGAGACCCAGTACTTC.

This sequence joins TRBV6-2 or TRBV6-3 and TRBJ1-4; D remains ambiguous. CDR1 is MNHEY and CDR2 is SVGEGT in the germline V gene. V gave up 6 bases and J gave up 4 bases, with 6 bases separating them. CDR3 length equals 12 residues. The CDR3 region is CASSGRNEKLFF. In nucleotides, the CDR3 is TGTGCCAGCAGCGGGCGTAATGAAAAACTGTTTTTT.

Here the CDR3 reads CASSLASGLNYGYTF. DNA for the CDR3: TGCGCCAGCAGCTTGGCATCAGGTCTAAACTATGGCTACACCTTC. The V gene is TRBV5-1, the J gene TRBJ1-2; D is ambiguous. V gave up 0 bases and J gave up 2 bases, with 11 bases separating them. The CDR3 sequence is 15 residues long. Germline-derived CDR1 and CDR2 are SGHRS and YFSETQ.

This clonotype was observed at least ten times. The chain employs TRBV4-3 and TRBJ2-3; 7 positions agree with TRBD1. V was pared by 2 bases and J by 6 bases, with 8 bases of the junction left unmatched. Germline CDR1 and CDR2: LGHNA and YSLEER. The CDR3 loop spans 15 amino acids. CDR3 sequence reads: CASSQTGEAPDTQYF. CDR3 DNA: TGCGCCAGCAGCCAAACAGGGGAAGCTCCGGATACGCAGTATTTT.

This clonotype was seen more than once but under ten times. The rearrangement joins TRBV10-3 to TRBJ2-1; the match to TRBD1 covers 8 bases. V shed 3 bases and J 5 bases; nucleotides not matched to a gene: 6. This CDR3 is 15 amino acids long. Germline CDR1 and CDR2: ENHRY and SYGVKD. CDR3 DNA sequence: TGTGCCATCAGTGACCCCGGACAGGGCCACAATGAGCAGTTCTTC. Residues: CAISDPGQGHNEQFF.

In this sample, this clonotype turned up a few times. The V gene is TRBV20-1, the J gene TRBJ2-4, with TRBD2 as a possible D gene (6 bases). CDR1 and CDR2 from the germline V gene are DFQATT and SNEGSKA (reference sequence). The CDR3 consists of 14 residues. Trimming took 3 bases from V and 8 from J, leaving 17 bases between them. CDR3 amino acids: CSASPGGHRDIQYF. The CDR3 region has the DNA TGCAGTGCTAGCCCCGGAGGGCATAGGGACATTCAGTACTTC.

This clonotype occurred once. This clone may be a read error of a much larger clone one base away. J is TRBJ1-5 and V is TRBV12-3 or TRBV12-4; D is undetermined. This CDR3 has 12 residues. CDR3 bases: TGTGCCAGCAGTACTCGTACCCAGCTCCAGCATTTT. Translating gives CASSTRTQLQHF.

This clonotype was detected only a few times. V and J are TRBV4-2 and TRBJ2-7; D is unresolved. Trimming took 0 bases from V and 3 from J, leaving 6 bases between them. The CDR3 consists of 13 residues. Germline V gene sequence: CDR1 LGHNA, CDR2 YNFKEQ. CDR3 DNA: TGTGCCAGCAGCCAAGATAGAGGCTACGAGCAGTACTTC. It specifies CASSQDRGYEQYF.

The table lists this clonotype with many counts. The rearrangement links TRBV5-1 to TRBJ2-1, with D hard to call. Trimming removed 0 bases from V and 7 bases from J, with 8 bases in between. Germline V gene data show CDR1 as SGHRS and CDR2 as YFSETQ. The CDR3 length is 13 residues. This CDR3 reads CASSLAVQNEQFF. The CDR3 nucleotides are TGCGCCAGCAGCTTGGCGGTGCAGAATGAGCAGTTCTTC.

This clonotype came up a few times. CDR3 nucleotides: TGTGCCAGCAGTGGGACTAGTTCCACAACGCAGTATTTT. Translation gives CASSGTSSTTQYF. The V call is TRBV6-2 or TRBV6-3, the J call TRBJ2-3, with TRBD2 identical over 8 bases. Germline V gene data show CDR1 as MNHEY and CDR2 as SVGEGT. There are 13 residues in the CDR3. V was pared by 5 bases and J by 9 bases, with 7 bases of the junction left unmatched.

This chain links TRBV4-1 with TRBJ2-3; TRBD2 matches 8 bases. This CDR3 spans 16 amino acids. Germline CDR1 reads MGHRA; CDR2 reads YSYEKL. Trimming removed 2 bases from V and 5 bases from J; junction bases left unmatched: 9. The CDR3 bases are TGCGCCAGCAGCCAAAAGATCGGGGGGGCTGAAGATACGCAGTATTTT. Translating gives CASSQKIGGAEDTQYF.

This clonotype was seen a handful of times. In nucleotides, the CDR3 is TGTGCCAGCTCACCACCGAGGAATCCGTCTGGAAACACCATATATTTT. Its translation is CASSPPRNPSGNTIYF. The chain links TRBV18 to TRBJ1-3; the D is unclear. The CDR3 extends over 16 amino acids. Per germline, CDR1 KGHSH and CDR2 LQKENI. V was cut by 0 bases and J by 1 base, with 10 bases left in between.

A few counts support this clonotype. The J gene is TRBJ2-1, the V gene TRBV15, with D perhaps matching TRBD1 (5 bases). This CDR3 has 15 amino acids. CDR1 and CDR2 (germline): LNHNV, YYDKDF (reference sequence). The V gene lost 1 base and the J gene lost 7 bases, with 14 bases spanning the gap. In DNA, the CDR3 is TGTGCCACCAGCAGAGTAGTGGGGCCTACAAATGAGCAGTTCTTC. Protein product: CATSRVVGPTNEQFF. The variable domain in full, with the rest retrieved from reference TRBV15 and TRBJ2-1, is DAMVIQNPRYQVTQFGKPVTLSCSQTLNHNVMYWYQQKSSQAPKLLFHYYDKDFNNEADTPDNFQSRRPNTSFCFLDIRSPGLGDTAMYLCATSRVVGPTNEQFFGPGTRLTVL.

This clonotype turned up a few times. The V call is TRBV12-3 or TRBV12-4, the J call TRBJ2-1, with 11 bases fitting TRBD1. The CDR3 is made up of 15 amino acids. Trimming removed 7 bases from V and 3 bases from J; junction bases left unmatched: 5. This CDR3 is CASITGTGGYNEQFF. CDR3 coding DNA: TGTGCCAGCATTACCGGGACAGGGGGCTACAATGAGCAGTTCTTC.

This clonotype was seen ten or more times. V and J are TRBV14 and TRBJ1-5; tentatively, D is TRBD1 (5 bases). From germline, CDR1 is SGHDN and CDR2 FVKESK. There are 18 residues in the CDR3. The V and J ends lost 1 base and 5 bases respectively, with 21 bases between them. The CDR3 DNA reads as TGTGCCAGCAGCCAAGCGTCAAGGGACTTCGAAGGGGATCAGCCCCAGCATTTT. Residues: CASSQASRDFEGDQPQHF.

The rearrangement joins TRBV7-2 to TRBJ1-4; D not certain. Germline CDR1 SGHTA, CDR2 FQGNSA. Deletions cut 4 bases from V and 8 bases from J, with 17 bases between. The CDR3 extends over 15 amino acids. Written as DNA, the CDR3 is TGTGCCAGCAGCTCCGATTATAAGGGTGTCGAAAAACTGTTTTTT. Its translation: CASSSDYKGVEKLFF.